The TCR beta chain described here comes from a study of blood T cell repertoires in COVID-19. The overall study: Acute and convalescent COVID-19 samples came from the United States, Italy and Spain. PBMCs, B-cell-depleted T cells, or T cells provided the cDNA or gDNA that made up the material.

Study processing details: Counts of nucleated cells, estimated from reference gene primer amplification, were obtained. Clones were sequenced by immunoSEQ multiplex PCR, and TCRdb holds only the in-frame ones, with some missing. Clonal size and the V and J genes are those of that table, whereas D and trimming came from the DNA. The table has under 300,000 clones, 82% seen once. Trimming took 4 bases from V and 4 from J, leaving 9 bases between them. The CDR3 sequence is 13 residues long. Germline CDR1 reads SEHNR; CDR2 reads FQNEAQ (reference sequence). This clone was seen a single time. This TCR came from a woman aged 80 or older with active or convalescent COVID-19. The sequenced sample was peripheral blood. The chain recombines TRBV7-9 with TRBJ2-3, with D perhaps matching TRBD1 (6 bases). This CDR3 is CASSSWTADTQYF. The CDR3 DNA reads TGTGCCAGCAGCTCCTGGACAGCAGATACGCAGTATTTT.